The source of this TCR beta chain is a study of technical replicates of blood from several donors. V gave up 2 bases and J gave up 4 bases, with 11 bases separating them. The CDR3 contains 14 residues. Germline V gene lookup returns CDR1 KGHSH and CDR2 LQKENI. This clone showed up just a few times. The assay was immunoSEQ multiplex PCR, and TCRdb's table has in-frame clones only and misses some. Among 66,000 or so clones listed, more than 95% were seen once. The TCR originated in a human donor in good health. Sequencing input: T cells isolated from PBMCs. The chain has TRBV18 and TRBJ1-1; D remains ambiguous. The CDR3 is CASSPTVHVTEAFF. Here the CDR3 DNA reads TGTGCCAGCTCACCAACAGTACACGTCACTGAAGCTTTCTTT.